Here is one TCR beta chain with its context. No antigen is known for it. The sample originates from a study of cytomegalovirus exposure and HLA in healthy donors. Study conclusions and caveats: Common viral pathogens seemed to be connected with several of the most significant clusters, according to a later analysis. Reportedly, a later analysis found an Asian-associated ancestry cluster had fewer N-insertions than the roughly 700-donor mean. According to the study, 180 or so TCR beta chains were cytomegalovirus-associated. Later work found that TCR association rates differed between HLA loci; DRB1 had the most and HLA-C the fewest.

From germline, CDR1 is WNHNN and CDR2 SYGVQD (reference sequence). Trimming cost V 11 bases and J 0 bases, with 22 bases left between them. The CDR3 extends over 17 amino acids. A multiplex PCR was run with 60 Vbeta primers and 13 Jbeta primers. TCRdb's table, derived via immunoSEQ multiplex PCR, lists solely in-frame clones and lacks some. The table lists under 200,000 clones, roughly 77% of them singletons. The receptor comes from a woman aged 18-29 years in good health and CMV-seronegative. The chain uses TRBV10-1 and TRBJ1-4; TRBD1 is a possible D gene (6 bases). The source material was PBMCs. In DNA form, the CDR3 reads TGCGCCTGCCCAGGGGAGGGGATTGAAGCAACTAATGAAAAACTGTTTTTT. Translated, it gives CACPGEGIEATNEKLFF.